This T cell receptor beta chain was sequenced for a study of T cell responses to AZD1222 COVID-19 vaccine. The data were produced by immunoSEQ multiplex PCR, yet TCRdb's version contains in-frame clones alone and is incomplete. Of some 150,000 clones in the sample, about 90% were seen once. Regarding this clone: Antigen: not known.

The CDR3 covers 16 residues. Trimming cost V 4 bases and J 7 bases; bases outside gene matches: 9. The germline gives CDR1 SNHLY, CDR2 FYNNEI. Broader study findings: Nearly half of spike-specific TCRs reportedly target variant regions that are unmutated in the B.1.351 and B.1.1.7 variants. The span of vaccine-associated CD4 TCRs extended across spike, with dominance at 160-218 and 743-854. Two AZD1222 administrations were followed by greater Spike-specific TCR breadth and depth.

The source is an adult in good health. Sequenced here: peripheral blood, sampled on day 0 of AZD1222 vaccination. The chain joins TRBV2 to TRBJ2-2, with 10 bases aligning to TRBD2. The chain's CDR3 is CASSVRLAGVVGELFF. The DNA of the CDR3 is TGTGCCAGCAGTGTACGGCTAGCGGGAGTGGTCGGGGAGCTGTTTTTT.